These T cell receptor beta chains were read from a single sample in a study of cytomegalovirus exposure and HLA in healthy donors. The assay was immunoSEQ multiplex PCR, and TCRdb's table has in-frame clones only and misses some. The top ten clones hold approximately 6.1% of a sample with 100,000 to 120,000 clones, approximately 83% of them seen once. Sequencing used PBMCs. These receptors were obtained from a man younger than 35 in good health and CMV-seronegative. Both conserved end residues are part of each CDR3. The order of the fields is J gene, D gene, clone size, V gene, CDR3 protein, CDR3 DNA. A D gene is named only where the DNA matches it firmly. Clone size is given for some rows only: seen once, a few or many times, or a class if the clone is expanded.

J gene: TRBJ1-2
D gene: NA
clone size: once
V gene: TRBV19
CDR3 protein: CASSAGDYGYTF
CDR3 DNA: TGTGCCAGTAGCGCAGGGGATTATGGCTACACCTTC

J gene: TRBJ1-2
D gene: NA
clone size: NA
V gene: TRBV4-3
CDR3 protein: CASSQDLGGGYGYTF
CDR3 DNA: TGCGCCAGCAGCCAAGATCTCGGGGGGGGTTATGGCTACACCTTC

J gene: TRBJ2-7
D gene: NA
clone size: few
V gene: TRBV10-3
CDR3 protein: CAISDPSEQYF
CDR3 DNA: TGTGCCATCAGTGACCCTTCGGAGCAGTACTTC

J gene: TRBJ2-1
D gene: TRBD2
clone size: NA
V gene: TRBV5-4
CDR3 protein: CATSPTPGLAENNEQFF
CDR3 DNA: TGTGCCACCTCGCCGACGCCAGGACTAGCGGAGAACAATGAGCAGTTCTTC

J gene: TRBJ2-1
D gene: NA
clone size: once
V gene: TRBV10-3
CDR3 protein: CAIIDSLGNEQFF
CDR3 DNA: TGTGCCATCATCGACAGCCTCGGCAATGAGCAGTTCTTC

J gene: TRBJ2-3
D gene: NA
clone size: NA
V gene: TRBV9
CDR3 protein: CASSVSTDTQYF
CDR3 DNA: TGTGCCAGCAGCGTATCTACCGATACGCAGTATTTT

J gene: TRBJ2-1
D gene: NA
clone size: NA
V gene: TRBV11-2
CDR3 protein: CASSALPGDYNEQFF
CDR3 DNA: TGTGCCAGCAGCGCCTTGCCGGGAGACTACAATGAGCAGTTCTTC

J gene: TRBJ2-1
D gene: TRBD2
clone size: NA
V gene: TRBV19
CDR3 protein: CASRVSGSGYNEQFF
CDR3 DNA: TGTGCCAGTAGGGTTAGCGGGAGCGGCTACAATGAGCAGTTCTTC

J gene: TRBJ2-1
D gene: TRBD2
clone size: NA
V gene: TRBV11-2
CDR3 protein: CASRAGTSGSSFANEQFF
CDR3 DNA: TGTGCCAGCAGGGCCGGGACTAGCGGGAGCTCATTCGCCAATGAGCAGTTCTTC

J gene: TRBJ1-1
D gene: TRBD1
clone size: NA
V gene: TRBV5-1
CDR3 protein: CASSLRQGRAEAFF
CDR3 DNA: TGCGCCAGCAGCTTGCGACAGGGAAGGGCTGAAGCTTTCTTT

J gene: TRBJ1-1
D gene: NA
clone size: NA
V gene: TRBV19
CDR3 protein: CASSIGQAGTEAFF
CDR3 DNA: TGTGCCAGTAGTATTGGGCAGGCGGGCACTGAAGCTTTCTTT

J gene: TRBJ2-5
D gene: TRBD2
clone size: NA
V gene: TRBV5-4
CDR3 protein: CASSHSTGTSGEETQYF
CDR3 DNA: TGCGCCAGCAGCCACAGTACAGGGACTAGCGGGGAAGAGACCCAGTACTTC

J gene: TRBJ2-7
D gene: NA
clone size: NA
V gene: TRBV21-1
CDR3 protein: CASTLVATGYEQYF
CDR3 DNA: TGTGCCAGCACCCTCGTAGCTACCGGTTACGAGCAGTACTTC

J gene: TRBJ2-1
D gene: NA
clone size: few
V gene: TRBV4-1
CDR3 protein: CASSHPQAWNEQFF
CDR3 DNA: TGCGCCAGCAGCCACCCGCAGGCCTGGAATGAGCAGTTCTTC

J gene: TRBJ2-7
D gene: TRBD2
clone size: NA
V gene: TRBV13
CDR3 protein: CASSPTSVGGIGREEQQQYF
CDR3 DNA: TGTGCCAGCAGCCCCACCAGTGTCGGGGGAATTGGGCGGGAGGAACAGCAGCAGTACTTC

J gene: TRBJ1-4
D gene: TRBD1
clone size: NA
V gene: TRBV6-5
CDR3 protein: CASSTRQGFEKLFF
CDR3 DNA: TGTGCCAGCAGTACCAGACAGGGGTTTGAAAAACTGTTTTTT

J gene: TRBJ2-3
D gene: TRBD2
clone size: NA
V gene: TRBV5-4
CDR3 protein: CASSSETSAALDTQYF
CDR3 DNA: TGTGCCAGCAGCTCCGAGACTAGCGCCGCCTTGGATACGCAGTATTTT

J gene: TRBJ1-6
D gene: NA
clone size: NA
V gene: TRBV4-3
CDR3 protein: CASSPKIQGNSPLHF
CDR3 DNA: TGCGCCAGCAGCCCCAAAATACAGGGTAATTCACCCCTCCACTTT

J gene: TRBJ2-1
D gene: TRBD2
clone size: NA
V gene: TRBV29-1
CDR3 protein: CSVRLAGFSYNEQFF
CDR3 DNA: TGCAGCGTCCGACTAGCGGGTTTCTCCTACAATGAGCAGTTCTTC

J gene: TRBJ1-3
D gene: TRBD1
clone size: few
V gene: TRBV7-9
CDR3 protein: CASSSLRQTGYSGNTIYF
CDR3 DNA: TGTGCCAGCAGCTCCTTACGACAGACAGGGTACTCTGGAAACACCATATATTTT

J gene: TRBJ2-1
D gene: NA
clone size: NA
V gene: TRBV7-2
CDR3 protein: CASSLGSGYNEQFF
CDR3 DNA: TGTGCCAGCAGCTTAGGTAGCGGCTACAATGAGCAGTTCTTC

J gene: TRBJ1-2
D gene: NA
clone size: NA
V gene: TRBV11-2
CDR3 protein: CASSLNSAANYGYTF
CDR3 DNA: TGTGCCAGCAGCTTAAATTCCGCAGCGAACTATGGCTACACCTTC

J gene: TRBJ2-7
D gene: TRBD2
clone size: NA
V gene: TRBV28
CDR3 protein: CASGSPGEGGYEQYF
CDR3 DNA: TGTGCCAGCGGTTCCCCGGGGGAGGGCGGGTACGAGCAGTACTTC

J gene: TRBJ2-1
D gene: NA
clone size: NA
V gene: TRBV25-1
CDR3 protein: CASSVTGVNEQFF
CDR3 DNA: TGTGCCAGCAGCGTAACGGGAGTCAATGAGCAGTTCTTC

J gene: TRBJ2-1
D gene: NA
clone size: NA
V gene: TRBV2
CDR3 protein: CASSEAGALRSLYNEQFF
CDR3 DNA: TGTGCCAGCAGTGAAGCGGGGGCGCTGAGATCGCTCTACAATGAGCAGTTCTTC

J gene: TRBJ2-3
D gene: NA
clone size: NA
V gene: TRBV18
CDR3 protein: CASSLSEGGTDTQYF
CDR3 DNA: TGTGCCAGCTCACTCAGTGAGGGGGGCACAGATACGCAGTATTTT

J gene: TRBJ2-2
D gene: NA
clone size: once
V gene: TRBV5-1
CDR3 protein: CASSFFGPGELFF
CDR3 DNA: TGCGCCAGCAGCTTTTTTGGGCCCGGGGAGCTGTTTTTT

J gene: TRBJ2-5
D gene: NA
clone size: NA
V gene: TRBV10-3
CDR3 protein: CAISEPSERETQYF
CDR3 DNA: TGTGCCATCAGTGAACCTAGCGAGAGGGAGACCCAGTACTTC

J gene: TRBJ1-2
D gene: NA
clone size: NA
V gene: TRBV4-1
CDR3 protein: CASSQDAISSAYGYTF
CDR3 DNA: TGCGCCAGCAGCCAAGATGCGATCTCTTCTGCCTATGGCTACACCTTC

J gene: TRBJ2-3
D gene: TRBD1
clone size: NA
V gene: TRBV4-3
CDR3 protein: CASSQGTGSLRTDTQYF
CDR3 DNA: TGCGCCAGCAGCCAAGGGACAGGGTCTCTCCGCACAGATACGCAGTATTTT

J gene: TRBJ2-5
D gene: NA
clone size: NA
V gene: TRBV25-1
CDR3 protein: CASSEYGLPQETQYF
CDR3 DNA: TGTGCCAGCAGTGAATATGGGCTACCACAAGAGACCCAGTACTTC

J gene: TRBJ2-7
D gene: TRBD1
clone size: NA
V gene: TRBV7-2
CDR3 protein: CASSARQGAGEQYF
CDR3 DNA: TGTGCCAGCAGCGCCCGACAGGGGGCGGGGGAGCAGTACTTC

J gene: TRBJ1-2
D gene: TRBD1
clone size: NA
V gene: TRBV5-1
CDR3 protein: CASSGGTGGVHGYTF
CDR3 DNA: TGCGCCAGCAGCGGCGGGACAGGGGGCGTCCATGGCTACACCTTC

J gene: TRBJ2-2
D gene: TRBD2
clone size: NA
V gene: TRBV7-2
CDR3 protein: CASSLGLAEYGELFF
CDR3 DNA: TGTGCCAGCAGCTTAGGACTAGCGGAATACGGGGAGCTGTTTTTT

J gene: TRBJ2-7
D gene: NA
clone size: NA
V gene: TRBV6-5
CDR3 protein: CASSSRQGGYEQYF
CDR3 DNA: TGTGCCAGCAGTTCAAGGCAGGGGGGTTACGAGCAGTACTTC

J gene: TRBJ1-4
D gene: NA
clone size: few
V gene: TRBV4-1
CDR3 protein: CASSQDRSQRVF
CDR3 DNA: TGCGCCAGCAGCCAAGATCGATCACAGCGGGTTTTT

J gene: TRBJ1-2
D gene: TRBD1
clone size: NA
V gene: TRBV7-8
CDR3 protein: CASSLPGQGPYGYTF
CDR3 DNA: TGTGCCAGCAGCTTACCGGGACAGGGCCCCTATGGCTACACCTTC

J gene: TRBJ2-3
D gene: TRBD2
clone size: NA
V gene: TRBV28
CDR3 protein: CAGQTLAGGDADTQYF
CDR3 DNA: TGTGCCGGGCAAACCTTAGCGGGAGGGGACGCAGATACGCAGTATTTT

J gene: TRBJ1-1
D gene: NA
clone size: NA
V gene: TRBV9
CDR3 protein: CASSAGTPNTEAFF
CDR3 DNA: TGTGCCAGCAGCGCCGGGACACCTAACACTGAAGCTTTCTTT

J gene: TRBJ1-1
D gene: NA
clone size: NA
V gene: TRBV27
CDR3 protein: CASSWGPDRNTEAFF
CDR3 DNA: TGTGCCAGCAGTTGGGGCCCGGACAGGAACACTGAAGCTTTCTTT

J gene: TRBJ2-7
D gene: TRBD1
clone size: NA
V gene: TRBV4-3
CDR3 protein: CASSLEGSGQVGYEQYF
CDR3 DNA: TGCGCCAGCAGCTTAGAGGGATCGGGACAGGTGGGTTACGAGCAGTACTTC

J gene: TRBJ2-1
D gene: TRBD2
clone size: NA
V gene: TRBV10-2
CDR3 protein: CASSVGSSGYNEQFF
CDR3 DNA: TGCGCCAGCAGTGTGGGGTCTAGCGGATACAATGAGCAGTTCTTC

J gene: TRBJ2-1
D gene: NA
clone size: once
V gene: TRBV11-2
CDR3 protein: CASSLARAEEQFF
CDR3 DNA: TGTGCCAGCAGCTTAGCCCGAGCGGAAGAGCAGTTCTTC

J gene: TRBJ2-7
D gene: NA
clone size: NA
V gene: TRBV9
CDR3 protein: CASSVAGLDSYEQYF
CDR3 DNA: TGTGCCAGCAGCGTTGCGGGACTCGACTCCTACGAGCAGTACTTC

J gene: TRBJ2-7
D gene: TRBD2
clone size: NA
V gene: TRBV5-1
CDR3 protein: CASSLGLAGAGEQYF
CDR3 DNA: TGCGCCAGCAGCTTGGGACTAGCGGGAGCCGGCGAGCAGTACTTC

J gene: TRBJ2-7
D gene: NA
clone size: once
V gene: TRBV27
CDR3 protein: CASSPSGVEQYF
CDR3 DNA: TGTGCCAGCAGTCCCTCAGGGGTCGAGCAGTACTTC

J gene: TRBJ2-5
D gene: NA
clone size: NA
V gene: TRBV7-9
CDR3 protein: CASSLAVGEETQYF
CDR3 DNA: TGTGCCAGCAGCTTAGCGGTGGGCGAGGAGACCCAGTACTTC

J gene: TRBJ1-1
D gene: TRBD1
clone size: few
V gene: TRBV2
CDR3 protein: CASSESQGARNAFF
CDR3 DNA: TGTGCCAGCAGTGAGAGTCAGGGGGCTCGGAATGCTTTCTTT

J gene: TRBJ2-2
D gene: TRBD1
clone size: once
V gene: TRBV6-6
CDR3 protein: CASFPTGFTGELFF
CDR3 DNA: TGTGCCAGCTTTCCGACAGGGTTCACCGGGGAGCTGTTTTTT

J gene: TRBJ2-3
D gene: NA
clone size: NA
V gene: TRBV9
CDR3 protein: CASSSPSGDTQYF
CDR3 DNA: TGTGCCAGCAGCTCCCCCTCGGGAGATACGCAGTATTTT

J gene: TRBJ1-1
D gene: TRBD1
clone size: NA
V gene: TRBV2
CDR3 protein: CASRVAGGQVEAFF
CDR3 DNA: TGTGCCAGCAGGGTGGCAGGGGGCCAAGTTGAAGCTTTCTTT

J gene: TRBJ2-2
D gene: TRBD1
clone size: NA
V gene: TRBV29-1
CDR3 protein: CSVEEGQGAGELFF
CDR3 DNA: TGCAGCGTTGAAGAGGGACAGGGGGCCGGGGAGCTGTTTTTT

J gene: TRBJ1-1
D gene: NA
clone size: NA
V gene: TRBV27
CDR3 protein: CASSKNSEITEAFF
CDR3 DNA: TGTGCCAGCAGTAAAAACTCTGAGATCACTGAAGCTTTCTTT

J gene: TRBJ2-4
D gene: TRBD2
clone size: NA
V gene: TRBV7-2
CDR3 protein: CASSAAPGLAGSGIQYF
CDR3 DNA: TGTGCCAGCAGCGCAGCTCCGGGACTAGCGGGATCGGGCATTCAGTACTTC

J gene: TRBJ2-2
D gene: NA
clone size: NA
V gene: TRBV6-5
CDR3 protein: CASIRADRWTGELFF
CDR3 DNA: TGTGCCAGCATCCGAGCCGACAGGTGGACCGGGGAGCTGTTTTTT

J gene: TRBJ1-1
D gene: NA
clone size: NA
V gene: TRBV27
CDR3 protein: CASRSMAATEAFF
CDR3 DNA: TGTGCCAGCAGAAGTATGGCGGCCACTGAAGCTTTCTTT